The present entry profiles one T cell receptor beta chain with its context. Per the original methods: Amplifying reference gene primers gave estimates of nucleated cell counts. TCRdb's copy holds only in-frame clones and misses some; the assay was immunoSEQ multiplex PCR. That table supplies the V and J calls and clone size; D and trimming were determined from the DNA. Seen here are just over 250,000 clones, around nine tenths observed once, and the top ten hold 9.5% to 13%. The record originates from a study of blood T cell repertoires in COVID-19. Study summary: In each case, the material was cDNA or gDNA derived from T cells, B-cell-depleted T cells, or PBMCs.

The Seattle site enrolled patients during active infection and followed them longitudinally. Trimming removed 3 bases at V and 0 bases at J, with 9 bases between. The CDR3 has 15 amino acids. Germline V gene data show CDR1 as LNHDA and CDR2 as SQIVND (reference sequence). The chain couples TRBV19 to TRBJ1-5, with D possibly TRBD1 on 5 matching bases. The sequence came from a woman aged 70 to 79 with COVID-19, enrolled during active disease. Sequencing was carried out using peripheral blood. CDR3 loop: CASSMIGVSNQPQHF. CDR3 DNA: TGTGCCAGTAGTATGATAGGGGTTAGCAATCAGCCCCAGCATTTT. Supplemented by reference TRBV19 and TRBJ1-5, the full variable domain reads DGGITQSPKYLFRKEGQNVTLSCEQNLNHDAMYWYRQDPGQGLRLIYYSQIVNDFQKGDIAEGYSVSREKKESFPLTVTSAQKNPTAFYLCASSMIGVSNQPQHFGDGTRLSIL.